The 6 T cell receptor beta chains presented below share a single source sample, sequenced in a study of CD8+ T cells in alopecia areata. Described treatment: oral pan-JAK inhibitor, 5-10 mg twice daily. cDNA prepared by RNA extraction and subsequent reverse transcription served as the template for sequencing. Here immunoSEQ multiplex PCR was the method, and the copy in TCRdb shows in-frame clones only, minus some. The sample has some 110,000 clones; about three fifths are singletons. The source was CD8+ T cells sorted from blood, collected at week 4, from a patient treated with tofacitinib. These receptors originate from a human donor with alopecia areata.

This clone was observed once. The chain combines TRBV2 with TRBJ2-3; 11 nucleotides agree with TRBD2. CDR3 size: 15 residues. Germline CDR1 SNHLY, CDR2 FYNNEI. The ends lost 3 bases at V and 4 bases at J; junction bases unmatched: 3. The CDR3 DNA reads TGTGCCAGCAGTGAGACTAGCGGGGTGGCAGATACGCAGTATTTT. Translating gives CASSETSGVADTQYF.

The V gene is TRBV10-3, the J gene TRBJ2-1; the match to TRBD2 covers 9 bases. The CDR3 has 16 residues. The V and J ends lost 0 bases and 5 bases, in that order; junction bases with no gene match: 5. Germline V CDR1 and CDR2: ENHRY, SYGVKD. The CDR3 loop is CAISESVTSGDNEQFF. CDR3 nucleotide sequence: TGTGCCATCAGTGAGTCCGTGACTAGCGGCGACAATGAGCAGTTCTTC.

This clone was observed a few times. The chain has TRBV29-1 and TRBJ2-7; possibly TRBD1 for D (6 bases). The CDR3 sequence is 15 residues long. Germline loops: CDR1 SQVTM, CDR2 ANQGSEA. V gave up 2 bases and J gave up 3 bases, with 17 bases separating them. DNA for the CDR3: TGCAGCGTTGAATTCCGGGACAAGGTGGACTACGAGCAGTACTTC. Protein sequence: CSVEFRDKVDYEQYF.

This chain joins TRBV7-8 and TRBJ2-7; TRBD2 matches 10 bases. The CDR3 extends over 17 amino acids. Germline values: CDR1 SGHVS, CDR2 FQNEAQ. V lost 2 bases to trimming and J lost 1 base; unmatched junction nucleotides: 8. CDR3 amino acids: CASSLIAGGASSYEQYF. The CDR3 nucleotides are TGTGCCAGCAGCTTAATAGCGGGGGGCGCTTCTTCCTACGAGCAGTACTTC. The whole variable domain, filled in from reference TRBV7-8 and TRBJ2-7, reads GAGVSQSPRYKVAKRGQDVALRCDPISGHVSLFWYQQALGQGPEFLTYFQNEAQLDKSGLPSDRFFAERPEGSVSTLKIQRTQQEDSAVYLCASSLIAGGASSYEQYFGPGTRLTVT.

The chain uses TRBV30 and TRBJ1-2; D remains ambiguous. CDR1 and CDR2 (germline): GTSNPN, SVGIG (reference sequence). The CDR3 is 10 amino acids. V was shortened by 1 base and J by 8 bases, with 5 bases between the two germline ends. CDR3 bases: TGTGCCTGGAGTGACTTAGGCTACACCTTC. It codes for CAWSDLGYTF.

This clone was seen ten or more times. The gene calls are TRBV4-1 and TRBJ2-7, with 8 bases lining up with TRBD2. CDR3 length equals 15 residues. Germline values: CDR1 MGHRA, CDR2 YSYEKL. V trimming: 1 base; J trimming: 2 bases; junction bases outside the gene matches: 4. The CDR3 DNA reads TGCGCCAGCAGCCAAGGGCGGGGGGCGACCTACGAGCAGTACTTC. Amino acids: CASSQGRGATYEQYF.